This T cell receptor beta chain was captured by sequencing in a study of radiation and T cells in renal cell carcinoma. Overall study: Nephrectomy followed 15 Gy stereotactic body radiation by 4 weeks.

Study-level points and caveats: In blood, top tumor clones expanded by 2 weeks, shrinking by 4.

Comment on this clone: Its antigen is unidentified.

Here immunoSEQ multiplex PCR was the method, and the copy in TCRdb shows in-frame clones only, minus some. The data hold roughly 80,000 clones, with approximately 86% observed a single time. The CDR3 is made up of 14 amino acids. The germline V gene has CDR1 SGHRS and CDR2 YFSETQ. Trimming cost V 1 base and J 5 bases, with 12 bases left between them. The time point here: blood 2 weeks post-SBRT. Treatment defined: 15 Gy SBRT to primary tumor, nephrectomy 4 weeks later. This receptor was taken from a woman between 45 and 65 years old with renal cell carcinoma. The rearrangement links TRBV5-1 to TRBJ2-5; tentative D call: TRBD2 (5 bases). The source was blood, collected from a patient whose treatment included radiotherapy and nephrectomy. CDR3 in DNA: TGCGCCAGCAGCTTGACCGGACTTGGGGAGACCCAGTACTTC. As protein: CASSLTGLGETQYF.